This TCR beta chain was sequenced during a study of T cells after yellow fever vaccination. Study outcomes and limitations: Of the clonotypes, a small share occurred in both CD4 and CD8 compartments. Although the secondary response was weaker, it peaked faster, at day 5 versus 15. At around 95% for CD4 and about 91% for CD8, most primary-vaccination clones showed up again after the booster.

Each CDR3 protein is one row after TCRdb ran MiXCR on the 5' RACE reads. This table has nearly 550,000 distinct CDR3 sequences, roughly 19% appearing once. The length of the CDR3 is 15 residues. Trimming removed 5 bases from V and 2 bases from J, with 14 bases in between. In germline, CDR1 is SGHTA, CDR2 FQGNSA. In its sample, this clonotype was seen a few times. Its specificity is unknown. Sequences were derived from PBMCs, sampled 15 days after the yellow fever booster vaccination. The rearrangement links TRBV7-2 to TRBJ2-3, with D perhaps matching TRBD1 (6 bases). The sequence was collected from a man aged 25 to 40 who received the YFV17D yellow fever vaccine. The DNA of the CDR3 is TGTGCCAGCAGCCCCCAGGGGCATATCACAGATACGCAGTATTTT. This codes for CASSPQGHITDTQYF.